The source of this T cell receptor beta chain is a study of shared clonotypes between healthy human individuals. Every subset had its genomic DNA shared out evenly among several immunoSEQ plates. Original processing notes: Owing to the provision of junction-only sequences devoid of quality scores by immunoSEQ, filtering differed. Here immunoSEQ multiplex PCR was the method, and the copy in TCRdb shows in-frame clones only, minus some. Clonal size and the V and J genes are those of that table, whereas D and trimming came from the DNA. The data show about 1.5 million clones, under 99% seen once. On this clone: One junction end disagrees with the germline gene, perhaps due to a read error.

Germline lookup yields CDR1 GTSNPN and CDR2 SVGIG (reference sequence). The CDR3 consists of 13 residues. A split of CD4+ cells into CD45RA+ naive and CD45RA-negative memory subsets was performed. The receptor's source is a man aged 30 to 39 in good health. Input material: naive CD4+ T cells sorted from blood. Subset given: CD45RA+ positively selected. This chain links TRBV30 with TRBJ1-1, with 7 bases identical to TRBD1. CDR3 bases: TGTGCCTGGAGTTCTCACAGGGGCGTAAGAACCCTGTTT. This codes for CAWSSHRGVRTLF.